The present T cell receptor beta chain was sequenced within a study of blood T cell repertoires in COVID-19. Data came from immunoSEQ multiplex PCR; TCRdb stores just in-frame clones and leaves some out. The top ten hold around a sixth of the sample, which has 71,000 or so clones, around 85% seen once. This CDR3 has 21 residues. V was trimmed by 0 bases and J by 6 bases, leaving 31 bases between them. CDR1 and CDR2 (germline): LGHNA, YNFKEQ. The TCR comes from an older man in a cohort sampled during active COVID-19. V gene TRBV4-2 combines with J gene TRBJ2-3, with a possible D match to TRBD1 (6 bases). The specimen was peripheral blood. CDR3 in DNA: TGTGCCAGCAGCCAAGATCTTTCCGGTTACAGGGCAATCGCCGATGCGGATACGCAGTATTTT. Its protein is CASSQDLSGYRAIADADTQYF.